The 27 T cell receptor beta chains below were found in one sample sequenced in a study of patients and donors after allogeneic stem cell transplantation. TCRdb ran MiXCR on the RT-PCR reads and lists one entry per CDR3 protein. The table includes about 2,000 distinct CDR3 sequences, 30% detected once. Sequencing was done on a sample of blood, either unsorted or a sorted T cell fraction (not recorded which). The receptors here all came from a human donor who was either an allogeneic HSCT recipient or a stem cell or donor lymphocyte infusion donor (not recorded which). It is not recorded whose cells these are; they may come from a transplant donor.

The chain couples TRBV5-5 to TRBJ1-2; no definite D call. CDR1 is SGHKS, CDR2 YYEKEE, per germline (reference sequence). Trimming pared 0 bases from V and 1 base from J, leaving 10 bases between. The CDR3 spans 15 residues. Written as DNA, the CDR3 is TGTGCCAGCAGCTTGGCTCGGCAGCTTAACTATGGCTACACCTTC. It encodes CASSLARQLNYGYTF. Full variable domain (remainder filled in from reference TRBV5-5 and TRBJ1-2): DAGVTQSPTHLIKTRGQQVTLRCSPISGHKSVSWYQQVLGQGPQFIFQYYEKEERGRGNFPDRFSARQFPNYSSELNVNALLLGDSALYLCASSLARQLNYGYTFGSGTRLTVV.

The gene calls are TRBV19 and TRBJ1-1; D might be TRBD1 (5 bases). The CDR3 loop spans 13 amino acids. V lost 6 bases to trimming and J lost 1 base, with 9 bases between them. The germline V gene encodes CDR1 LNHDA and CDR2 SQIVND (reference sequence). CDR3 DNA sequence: TGTGCCAGTAGGGGACTTTCGAACACTGAAGCTTTCTTT. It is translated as CASRGLSNTEAFF.

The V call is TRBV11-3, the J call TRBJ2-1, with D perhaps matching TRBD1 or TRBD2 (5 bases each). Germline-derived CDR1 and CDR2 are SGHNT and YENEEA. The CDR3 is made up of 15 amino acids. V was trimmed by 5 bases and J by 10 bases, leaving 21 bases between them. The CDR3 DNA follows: TGTGCCAGCAGCGGCCGGGACGGTCGGACCTTCGAGCAGTTCTTC. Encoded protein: CASSGRDGRTFEQFF. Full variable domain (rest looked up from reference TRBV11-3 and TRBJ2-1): EAGVVQSPRYKIIEKKQPVAFWCNPISGHNTLYWYLQNLGQGPELLIRYENEEAVDDSQLPKDRFSAERLKGVDSTLKIQPAELGDSAVYLCASSGRDGRTFEQFFGPGTRLTVL.

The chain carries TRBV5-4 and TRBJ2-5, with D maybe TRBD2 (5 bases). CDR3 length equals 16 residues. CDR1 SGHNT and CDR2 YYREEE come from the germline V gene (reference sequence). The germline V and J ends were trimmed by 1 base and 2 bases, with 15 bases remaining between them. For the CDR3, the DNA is TGTGCCAGCAGCTTGTATGTAGCGTCGGCTCAAGAGACCCAGTACTTC. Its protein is CASSLYVASAQETQYF.

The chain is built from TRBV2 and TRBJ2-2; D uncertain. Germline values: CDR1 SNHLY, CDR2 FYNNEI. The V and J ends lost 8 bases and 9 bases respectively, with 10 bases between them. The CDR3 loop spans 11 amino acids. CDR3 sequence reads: CASGDIRELFF. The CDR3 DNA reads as TGTGCCAGCGGAGACATCCGGGAGCTGTTTTTT. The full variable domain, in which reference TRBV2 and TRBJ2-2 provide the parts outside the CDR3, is EPEVTQTPSHQVTQMGQEVILRCVPISNHLYFYWYRQILGQKVEFLVSFYNNEISEKSEIFDDQFSVERPDGSNFTLKIRSTKLEDSAMYFCASGDIRELFFGEGSRLTVL.

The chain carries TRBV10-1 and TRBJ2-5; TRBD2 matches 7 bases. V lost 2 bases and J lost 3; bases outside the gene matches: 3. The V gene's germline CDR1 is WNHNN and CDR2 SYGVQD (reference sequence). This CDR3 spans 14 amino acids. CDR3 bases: TGCGCCAGCAGTGAGGCGGGGGATGAAGAGACCCAGTACTTC. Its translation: CASSEAGDEETQYF.

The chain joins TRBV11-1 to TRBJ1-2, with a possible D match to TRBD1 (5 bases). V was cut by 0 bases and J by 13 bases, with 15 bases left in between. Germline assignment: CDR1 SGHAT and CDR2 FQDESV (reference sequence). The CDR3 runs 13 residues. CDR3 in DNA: TGTGCCAGCAGCTTAGCGGGGGTCCAGTTCCCCACCTTC. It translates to CASSLAGVQFPTF.

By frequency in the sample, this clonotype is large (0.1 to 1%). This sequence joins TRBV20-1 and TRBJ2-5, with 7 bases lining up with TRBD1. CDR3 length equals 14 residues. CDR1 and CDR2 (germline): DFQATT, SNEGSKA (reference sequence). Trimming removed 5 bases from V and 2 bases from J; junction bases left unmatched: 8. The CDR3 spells CSAPAGTEQETQYF. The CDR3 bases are TGCAGTGCTCCCGCCGGGACAGAACAAGAGACCCAGTACTTC.

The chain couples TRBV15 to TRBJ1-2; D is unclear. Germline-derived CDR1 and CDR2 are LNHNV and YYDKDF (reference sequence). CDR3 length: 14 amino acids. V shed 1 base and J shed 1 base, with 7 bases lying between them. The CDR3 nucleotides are TGTGCCACCAGCAGAGCGGGTTATAACTATGGCTACACCTTC. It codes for CATSRAGYNYGYTF.

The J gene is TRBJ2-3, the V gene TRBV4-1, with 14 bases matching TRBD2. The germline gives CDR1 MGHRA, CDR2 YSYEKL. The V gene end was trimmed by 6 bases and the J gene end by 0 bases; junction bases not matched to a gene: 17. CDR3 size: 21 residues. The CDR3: CASSRSLPRLAGGTSTDTQYF. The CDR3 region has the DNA TGCGCCAGCAGTCGGAGCCTTCCTCGACTAGCGGGAGGGACTAGCACAGATACGCAGTATTTT.

The CDR3 region has the DNA TGCGCCAGCAGCTTAGGACTTTCCTATGGCTACACCTTC. Protein product: CASSLGLSYGYTF. This chain connects TRBV4-1 to TRBJ1-2, with D hard to call. V lost 5 bases and J lost 4, with 11 bases in between. The CDR3 spans 13 residues. The germline CDR1 and CDR2 sequences are MGHRA and YSYEKL.

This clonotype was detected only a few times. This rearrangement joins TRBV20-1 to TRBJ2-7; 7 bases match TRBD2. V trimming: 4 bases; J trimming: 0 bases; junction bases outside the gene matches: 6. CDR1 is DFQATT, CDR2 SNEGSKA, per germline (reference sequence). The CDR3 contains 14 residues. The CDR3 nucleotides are TGCAGTGCTATAAGCCGGGACTACTCCTACGAGCAGTACTTC. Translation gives CSAISRDYSYEQYF.

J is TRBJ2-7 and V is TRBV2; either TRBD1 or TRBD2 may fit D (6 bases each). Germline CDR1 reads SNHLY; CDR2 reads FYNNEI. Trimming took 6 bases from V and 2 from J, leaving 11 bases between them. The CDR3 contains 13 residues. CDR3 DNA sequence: TGTGCCAGCAGCCCGGGGGCAGCCTACGAGCAGTACGTC. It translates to CASSPGAAYEQYV.

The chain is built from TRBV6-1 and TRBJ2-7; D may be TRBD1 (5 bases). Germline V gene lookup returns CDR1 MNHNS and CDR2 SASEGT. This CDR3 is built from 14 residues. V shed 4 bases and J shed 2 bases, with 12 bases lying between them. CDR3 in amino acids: CASSGVQGTYEQYV. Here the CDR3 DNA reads TGTGCCAGCAGTGGGGTGCAGGGTACCTACGAGCAGTACGTC.

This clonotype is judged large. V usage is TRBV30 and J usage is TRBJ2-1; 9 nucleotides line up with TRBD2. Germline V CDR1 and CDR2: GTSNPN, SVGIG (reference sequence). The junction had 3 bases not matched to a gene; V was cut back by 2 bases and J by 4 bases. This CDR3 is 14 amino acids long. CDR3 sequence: CAWSIAGVYNEQFF. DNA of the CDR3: TGTGCCTGGAGTATAGCGGGGGTTTACAATGAGCAGTTCTTC.

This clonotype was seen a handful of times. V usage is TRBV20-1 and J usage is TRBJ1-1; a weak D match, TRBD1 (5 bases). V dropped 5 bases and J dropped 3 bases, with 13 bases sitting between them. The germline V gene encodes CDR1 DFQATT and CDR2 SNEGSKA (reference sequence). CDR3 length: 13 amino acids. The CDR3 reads CSAYPGGYTEAFF. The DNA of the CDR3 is TGCAGTGCTTACCCCGGGGGTTACACTGAAGCTTTCTTT.

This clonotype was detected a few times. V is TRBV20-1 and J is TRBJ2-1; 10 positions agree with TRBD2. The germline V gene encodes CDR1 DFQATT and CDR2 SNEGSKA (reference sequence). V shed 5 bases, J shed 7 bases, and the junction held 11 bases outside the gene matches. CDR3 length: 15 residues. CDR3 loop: CSAYESGRGGNEQFF. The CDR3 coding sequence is TGCAGTGCTTACGAGAGCGGGAGGGGAGGGAATGAGCAGTTCTTC.

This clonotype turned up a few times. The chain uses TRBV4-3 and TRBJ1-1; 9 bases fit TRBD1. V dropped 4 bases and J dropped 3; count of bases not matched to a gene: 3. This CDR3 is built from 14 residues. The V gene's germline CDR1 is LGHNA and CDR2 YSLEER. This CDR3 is CASSLRTGDTEAFF. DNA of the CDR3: TGCGCCAGCAGCCTAAGGACAGGGGACACTGAAGCTTTCTTT.

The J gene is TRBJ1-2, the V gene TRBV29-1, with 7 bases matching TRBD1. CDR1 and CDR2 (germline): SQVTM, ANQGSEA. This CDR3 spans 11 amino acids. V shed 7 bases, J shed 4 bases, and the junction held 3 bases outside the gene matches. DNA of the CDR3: TGCAGCGCCGGGGACAGCTATGGCTACACCTTC. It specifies CSAGDSYGYTF. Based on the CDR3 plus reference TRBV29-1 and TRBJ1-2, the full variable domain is SAVISQKPSRDICQRGTSLTIQCQVDSQVTMMFWYRQQPGQSLTLIATANQGSEATYESGFVIDKFPISRPNLTFSTLTVSNMSPEDSSIYLCSAGDSYGYTFGSGTRLTVV.

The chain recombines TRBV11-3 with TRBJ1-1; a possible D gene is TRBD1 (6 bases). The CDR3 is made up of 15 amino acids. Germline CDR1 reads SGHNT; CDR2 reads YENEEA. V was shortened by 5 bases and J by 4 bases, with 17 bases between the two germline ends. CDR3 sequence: CASSHPVGAGTEAFF. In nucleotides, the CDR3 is TGTGCCAGCAGCCACCCGGTGGGGGCGGGCACTGAAGCTTTCTTT.

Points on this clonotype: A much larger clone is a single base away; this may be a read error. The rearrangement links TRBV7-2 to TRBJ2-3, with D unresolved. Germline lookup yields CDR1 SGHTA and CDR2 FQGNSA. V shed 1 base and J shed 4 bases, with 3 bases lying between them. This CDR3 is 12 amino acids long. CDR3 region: CASSLVSDTQYF. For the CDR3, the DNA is TGTGCCAGCAGCTTAGTCTCAGATACGCAGTATTTT.

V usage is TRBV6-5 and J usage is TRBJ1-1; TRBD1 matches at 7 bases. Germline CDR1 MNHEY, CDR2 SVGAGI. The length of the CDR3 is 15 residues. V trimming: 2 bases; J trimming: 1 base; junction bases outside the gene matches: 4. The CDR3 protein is CASSYVGQENTEAFF. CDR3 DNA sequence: TGTGCCAGCAGTTACGTCGGACAGGAGAACACTGAAGCTTTCTTT.

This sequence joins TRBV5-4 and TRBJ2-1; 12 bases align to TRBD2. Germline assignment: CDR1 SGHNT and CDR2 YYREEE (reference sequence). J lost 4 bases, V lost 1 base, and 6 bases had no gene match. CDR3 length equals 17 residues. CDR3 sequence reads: CASSLRQGLAGYNEQFF. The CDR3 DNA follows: TGTGCCAGCAGCTTGAGACAAGGACTAGCGGGATACAATGAGCAGTTCTTC.

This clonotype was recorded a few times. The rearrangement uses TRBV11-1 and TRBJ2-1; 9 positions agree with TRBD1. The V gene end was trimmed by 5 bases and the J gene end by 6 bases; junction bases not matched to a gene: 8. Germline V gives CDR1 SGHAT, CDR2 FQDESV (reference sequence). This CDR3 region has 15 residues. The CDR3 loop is CASSTNRGRANEQFF. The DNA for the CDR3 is TGTGCCAGCAGCACGAACAGGGGGCGAGCCAATGAGCAGTTCTTC.

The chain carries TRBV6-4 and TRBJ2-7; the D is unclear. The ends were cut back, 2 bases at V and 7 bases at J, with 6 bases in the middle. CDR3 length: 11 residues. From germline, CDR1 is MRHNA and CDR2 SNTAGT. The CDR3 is CASSDRVEQYV. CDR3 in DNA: TGTGCCAGCAGTGACAGGGTTGAGCAGTACGTC.

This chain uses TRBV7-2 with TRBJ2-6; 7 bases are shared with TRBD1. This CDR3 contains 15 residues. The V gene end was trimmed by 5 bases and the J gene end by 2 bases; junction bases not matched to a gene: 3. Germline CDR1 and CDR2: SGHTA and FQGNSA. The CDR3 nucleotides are TGTGCCAGCAGCGTCGACAGGGCTGGGGCCAACGTCCTGACTTTC. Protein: CASSVDRAGANVLTF.

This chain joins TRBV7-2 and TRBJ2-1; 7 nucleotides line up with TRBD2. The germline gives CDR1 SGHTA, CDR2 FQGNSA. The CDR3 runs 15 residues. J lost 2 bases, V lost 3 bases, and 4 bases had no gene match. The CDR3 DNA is TGTGCCAGCAGCTTGGCGAGCGGGACCTACAATGAGCAGTTCTTC. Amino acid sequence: CASSLASGTYNEQFF.